Listed below are T cell receptor beta chains from one sample, sequenced in a study of CD8 T cells in ankylosing spondylitis. Each CDR3 protein gets one entry after TCRdb re-called the 5' RACE reads with MiXCR. This table has about 500,000 distinct CDR3 sequences, about 5% appearing once. Sequencing was done on a sample of blood, either unsorted or a sorted T cell fraction (not recorded which). The receptors come from a male donor with ankylosing spondylitis. Both conserved end residues are part of each CDR3. A D gene is named only where the DNA matches it firmly. Clone sizes are given selectively: once, few, many, or a class where the clone is expanded.

V: TRBV29-1
size: many
D: .
J: TRBJ2-5
CDR3: CSVQRDPRETQYF
DNA: TGCAGCGTCCAACGGGACCCCCGGGAGACCCAGTACTTC

V: TRBV12-3/TRBV12-4
size: many
D: .
J: TRBJ2-5
CDR3: CASSRPRGHGETQYF
DNA: TGTGCCAGCAGTCGCCCGAGGGGTCACGGAGAGACCCAGTACTTC

V: TRBV21-1
size: few
D: .
J: TRBJ2-5
CDR3: CASSKVSRGSGTQYF
DNA: TGTGCCAGCAGCAAAGTGAGCAGGGGTAGTGGGACCCAGTACTTC

V: TRBV6-5
size: many
D: TRBD1
J: TRBJ2-7
CDR3: CASSYSRDSSYEQYF
DNA: TGTGCCAGCAGTTACTCGAGGGACAGTTCCTACGAGCAGTACTTC

V: TRBV19
size: many
D: .
J: TRBJ2-5
CDR3: CASSRGLRETQYF
DNA: TGTGCCAGTAGTCGGGGCCTGAGGGAGACCCAGTACTTC

V: TRBV4-1
size: .
D: .
J: TRBJ2-5
CDR3: CASSRRESVEGTQYF
DNA: TGCGCCAGCAGCCGCCGGGAGTCAGTCGAAGGGACCCAGTACTTC

V: TRBV5-1
size: many
D: .
J: TRBJ2-3
CDR3: CASSENRDRGEYF
DNA: TGCGCCAGCAGCGAAAACCGGGACCGAGGAGAGTATTTT

V: TRBV29-1
size: many
D: .
J: TRBJ1-2
CDR3: CSGRDGSYGYTF
DNA: TGCAGCGGCAGGGACGGGTCCTATGGCTACACCTTC

V: TRBV4-2
size: few
D: TRBD1
J: TRBJ2-3
CDR3: CASSQEGGSSRDTQYF
DNA: TGTGCCAGCAGCCAAGAAGGGGGCTCCTCGAGGGATACGCAGTATTTT

V: TRBV3-1
size: many
D: TRBD2
J: TRBJ2-1
CDR3: CASSQEWPGGNEQFF
DNA: TGTGCCAGCAGCCAAGAGTGGCCCGGGGGGAATGAGCAGTTCTTC

V: TRBV5-1
size: many
D: TRBD2
J: TRBJ2-1
CDR3: CASSPGLAGGLYNEQFF
DNA: TGCGCCAGCAGCCCGGGACTAGCGGGAGGTCTGTACAATGAGCAGTTCTTC